These 2 T cell receptor beta chains were sequenced from one sample in a study of breast tumors, draining lymph nodes, adjacent tissues. TCRdb re-called the multiplex PCR reads with MiXCR, one entry per CDR3 protein. The table shows approximately 100,000 distinct CDR3 sequences, with less than 40% occurring only once. Samples came from axillary lymph nodes draining the breast cancer. Material for sequencing was axillary lymph node tissue. These receptors were taken from a female donor with breast cancer. Some clones in this sample may be carry-over from other donors' samples.

This clonotype occurred many times. The chain employs TRBV3-1 and TRBJ2-7; D is ambiguous. CDR1 LGHDT and CDR2 YNNKEL come from the germline V gene (reference sequence). CDR3 length equals 14 residues. V was trimmed by 1 base and J by 0 bases, leaving 7 bases between them. The CDR3 DNA reads TGTGCCAGCAGCCAAGCGGAGAGCTCCTACGAGCAGTACTTC. Translation gives CASSQAESSYEQYF.

Many counts were recorded for this clonotype. The genes are TRBV7-3 and TRBJ2-1; D remains ambiguous. V was clipped by 5 bases and J by 8 bases, with 13 bases between them. CDR3 length: 13 amino acids. Germline V gene sequence: CDR1 SGHTA, CDR2 FQGTGA. In DNA, the CDR3 is TGTGCCAGCAGCCCCCAAGGCTTCGATGAGCAGTTCTTC. Protein sequence: CASSPQGFDEQFF.